This TCR beta chain was documented in a study of Graves' ophthalmopathy and Graves' hyperthyroidism. Overall study context: Sampling took place at initial diagnosis, with peripheral blood obtained before any treatment. Overall study results and limits: Most thyroid clonotypes with frequency above 0.001 were detected in blood too.

V lost 6 bases and J lost 3; bases outside the gene matches: 8. Germline CDR1 reads MNHEY; CDR2 reads SVGAGI. The CDR3 spans 15 residues. In its sample, this clonotype was seen many times. As yet, its antigen is unknown. The study amplified TCR beta CDR3 regions using RNA transcripts. First-round RT-PCR with HTBI primers preceded a second-round multiplex PCR. MiXCR, run by TCRdb on the multiplex PCR reads, gives a single entry per CDR3 protein. Among roughly 500,000 distinct CDR3 sequences listed, under 15% were seen once. The TCR comes from a woman in her twenties or thirties with Graves' ophthalmopathy. The genes are TRBV6-5 and TRBJ2-7; 10 positions match TRBD1. Source material: blood. The CDR3 DNA is TGTGCCAGCAGCCACCGCCGGGACAGGGGCTACGAGCAGTACTTC. Amino acids: CASSHRRDRGYEQYF.